A selection of T cell receptor beta chains follows, all from one sample in a study of cytomegalovirus exposure and HLA in healthy donors. Repertoires were generated with immunoSEQ multiplex PCR, while TCRdb's copy carries only in-frame clones and drops some. The table lists about 62,000 clones, just under 95% of them singletons. Sequenced input: PBMCs. The source is a young woman in good health and CMV-seropositive. Each CDR3 is given with its conserved first and last residue. D genes are given only for firm matches. Size is stated for part of the rows, as once, few or many counts, or as a class when the clone is expanded.

D,V,size,J,DNA,CDR3
NA,TRBV29-1,NA,TRBJ2-7,TGCAGCGTCCGGGACTCCACCTACGAGCAGTACTTC,CSVRDSTYEQYF
TRBD2,TRBV15,NA,TRBJ2-2,TGTGCCACCAGCAGAGCCGGGGGGGCCGGGGAGCTGTTTTTT,CATSRAGGAGELFF
NA,TRBV6-6,NA,TRBJ1-1,TGTGCCAGCAGTTCCGTTACTGAAGCTTTCTTT,CASSSVTEAFF
NA,TRBV28,NA,TRBJ2-5,TGTGCCAGCAGTTTACCCGGTCGAGAGACCCAGTACTTC,CASSLPGRETQYF
NA,TRBV7-9,NA,TRBJ2-3,TGTGCCAGCAGCTCGGGAATCACAGATACGCAGTATTTT,CASSSGITDTQYF
NA,TRBV19,NA,TRBJ2-5,TGTGCCACGGAGTCTGAGGGAGAGACCCAGTACTTC,CATESEGETQYF
NA,TRBV30,NA,TRBJ1-1,TGTGCCTGGGGTGGCACAGGGTCGGGTTTGGACACTGAAGCTTTCTTT,CAWGGTGSGLDTEAFF
TRBD2,TRBV7-6,NA,TRBJ2-1,TGTGCCAGCAGCTTAAACTCTCCCGGGACTAGCGGGAGGGCGGGTGAGCAGTTCTTC,CASSLNSPGTSGRAGEQFF
TRBD1,TRBV10-2,once,TRBJ2-5,TGCGCCAGCAGTAGAGACCGACAGGGACCTAGAGAGACCCAGTACTTC,CASSRDRQGPRETQYF
NA,TRBV7-9,NA,TRBJ2-6,TGTGCCAGCAGCTTAGTTGACACCTCTGGGGCCAACGTCCTGACTTTC,CASSLVDTSGANVLTF